This T cell receptor (beta chain) emerged from a study of cytomegalovirus exposure and HLA in healthy donors. From germline, CDR1 is SGHVS and CDR2 FNYEAQ. CDR3 length: 13 amino acids. The germline V and J ends were trimmed by 3 bases and 5 bases, with 11 bases remaining between them. The study ran its PCR with 60 Vbeta and 13 Jbeta primers. The repertoire was sequenced with immunoSEQ multiplex PCR; TCRdb's copy has only in-frame clones and lacks some. The sample contains about 160,000 clones, approximately 84% of which appear only once. The TCR comes from a woman in her forties or fifties in good health and CMV-seropositive. The chain carries TRBV7-6 and TRBJ2-7, with D maybe TRBD2 (5 bases). The source material was PBMCs. For the CDR3, the DNA is TGTGCCAGCAGCTTCAAAGGAGGTGACGAGCAGTACTTC. Translation gives CASSFKGGDEQYF. Full variable domain (outside the CDR3, taken from reference TRBV7-6 and TRBJ2-7): GAGVSQSPRYKVTKRGQDVALRCDPISGHVSLYWYRQALGQGPEFLTYFNYEAQQDKSGLPNDRFSAERPEGSISTLTIQRTEQRDSAMYRCASSFKGGDEQYFGPGTRLTVT.